Listed below are T cell receptor beta chains from one sample, sequenced in a study of T-cell reconstitution after alpha-beta-depleted transplantation in children. Via MiXCR, TCRdb re-called the PCR reads, giving one row per CDR3 protein. The sample contains under 750,000 distinct CDR3 sequences, roughly 23% of which appear only once. The sample in question was PBMCs, mostly from graft donor cells, obtained 360 days after TCRalphabeta/CD19-depleted stem cell transplant. These TCRs come from a boy younger than two who had a stem cell transplant for acute myeloid leukemia, so the T cells may come from the graft donor. The CDR3 runs from the conserved cysteine through the conserved F or W. A D gene is named only where the DNA matches it firmly. Some rows have no size entry. The others give once, few or many, or a class for an expanded clone.

TRBJ1-1 many TRBV10-3 . CAISEVGSGTEAFF TGTGCCATCAGTGAGGTCGGGTCGGGGACTGAAGCTTTCTTT
TRBJ2-4 few TRBV5-5 TRBD1 CASSLNPGQGANIQYF TGTGCCAGCAGCTTGAACCCGGGACAGGGCGCGAACATTCAGTACTTC
TRBJ1-2 . TRBV13 . CASSFGLDDRVNYGYTF TGTGCCAGCAGCTTTGGGTTGGATGATAGGGTTAACTATGGCTACACCTTC
TRBJ1-1 few TRBV20-1 . CSARDPPANTEAFF TGCAGTGCTAGAGATCCCCCGGCGAACACTGAAGCTTTCTTT
TRBJ2-3 . TRBV6-5 TRBD1 CASSYTGGPTDTQYF TGTGCCAGCAGTTACACAGGGGGCCCCACAGATACGCAGTATTTT
TRBJ2-3 . TRBV6-1 . CASSEGGQDTQYF TGTGCCAGCAGTGAAGGAGGGCAAGATACGCAGTATTTT
TRBJ2-1 once TRBV20-1 TRBD2 CSASYLAGFGEQFF TGCAGTGCTAGTTACCTAGCGGGGTTCGGTGAGCAGTTCTTC
TRBJ2-1 . TRBV6-6 . CASSLTGPERQFF TGTGCCAGCAGTCTGACAGGACCCGAAAGGCAGTTCTTC
TRBJ1-5 few TRBV20-1 TRBD1 CSASRTGQYNQPQHF TGCAGTGCTAGTCGGACGGGACAGTATAATCAGCCCCAGCATTTT
TRBJ1-1 many TRBV9 . CASSVVEDLGAFF TGTGCCAGCAGCGTAGTTGAGGACTTGGGGGCTTTCTTT
TRBJ2-3 many TRBV7-3 TRBD2 CASSRWTSGGRTDTQYF TGTGCCAGCAGCCGATGGACTAGCGGGGGTCGCACAGATACGCAGTATTTT
TRBJ2-5 few TRBV20-1 . CSASGLRETQYF TGCAGTGCTAGTGGGCTGCGCGAGACCCAGTACTTC
TRBJ2-5 many TRBV6-5 TRBD1 CASSSWTGEETQYF TGTGCCAGCAGTTCATGGACAGGGGAAGAGACCCAGTACTTC
TRBJ1-1 few TRBV6-1 . CASSGYRENTEAFF TGTGCCAGCAGTGGATACAGGGAGAACACTGAAGCTTTCTTT
TRBJ2-1 many TRBV12-3/TRBV12-4 . CASGGAYNEQFF TGTGCCAGCGGCGGCGCCTACAATGAGCAGTTCTTC
TRBJ1-5 many TRBV7-2 . CASSVPNQPQHF TGTGCCAGCAGCGTCCCCAATCAGCCCCAGCATTTT
TRBJ2-2 many TRBV9 TRBD2 CASSEGYLAGEELFF TGTGCCAGCAGCGAGGGATACCTAGCGGGGGAGGAGCTGTTTTTT
TRBJ2-1 . TRBV12-3/TRBV12-4 TRBD2 CAFRKETSGGPSYNEQFF TGTGCCTTCAGGAAAGAGACTAGCGGGGGTCCCTCCTACAATGAGCAGTTCTTC
TRBJ1-1 . TRBV29-1 TRBD1 CSVGDRAGEAFF TGCAGCGTTGGGGACAGGGCCGGTGAAGCTTTCTTT
TRBJ1-5 . TRBV20-1 . CSAAAFGATSNQPQHF TGCAGTGCTGCCGCCTTCGGGGCAACGAGCAATCAGCCCCAGCATTTT
TRBJ1-6 few TRBV12-3/TRBV12-4 . CASSLGEWNSPLHF TGTGCCAGCAGTTTAGGGGAATGGAATTCACCCCTCCACTTT
TRBJ2-1 many TRBV6-5 . CASSSEGDNHNEQFF TGTGCCAGCAGTTCGGAGGGGGACAACCACAATGAGCAGTTCTTC
TRBJ1-5 . TRBV20-1 . CSALGRTPNQPQHF TGCAGTGCTCTGGGCAGGACTCCAAATCAGCCCCAGCATTTT